A single sample gave rise to the 15 T cell receptor beta chains below, sequenced in a study of shared clonotypes between healthy human individuals. Assay: immunoSEQ multiplex PCR; the TCRdb copy retains only in-frame clones and omits some. Of about 680,000 clones in the sample, roughly nine tenths were seen once. Naive CD8 isolation took CD45RO-negative cells positively selected for CCR7 and excluded terminally differentiated effector memory CD45RA+ cells. The sequencing sample was made of naive CD8+ T cells sorted from blood. Receptor source: a man aged 30-40 years in good health.

This clone has a single count. The rearrangement links TRBV5-4 to TRBJ2-7; TRBD1 matches 8 bases. CDR1 SGHNT and CDR2 YYREEE come from the germline V gene (reference sequence). V was pared by 2 bases and J by 7 bases, with 11 bases of the junction left unmatched. The CDR3 length is 15 residues. Here the CDR3 DNA reads TGTGCCAGCAGCTTCCTTTTCAGGGGGCCCCGGGAGCAGTACTTC. It encodes CASSFLFRGPREQYF.

The chain has TRBV6-5 and TRBJ2-3; TRBD2 is a possible D gene (5 bases). The germline V gene encodes CDR1 MNHEY and CDR2 SVGAGI. Trimming left V 2 bases short and J 1 base short, with 10 bases between. CDR3 length equals 15 residues. This CDR3 reads CASSYRRLGTDTQYF. CDR3 DNA: TGTGCCAGCAGTTACAGGAGGTTAGGCACAGATACGCAGTATTTT.

V and J are TRBV28 and TRBJ1-1; D unresolved. CDR3 size: 15 residues. With 5 bases removed from V and 1 base from J, the gap between germline ends came to 14 bases. From germline, CDR1 is MDHEN and CDR2 SYDVKM. The CDR3 here is CASSPNARQNTEAFF. In nucleotides, the CDR3 is TGTGCCAGCAGTCCAAACGCCAGGCAGAACACTGAAGCTTTCTTT.

V usage is TRBV5-5 and J usage is TRBJ2-7; D not resolved. Germline CDR1 is SGHKS and CDR2 is YYEKEE (reference sequence). CDR3 size: 11 residues. Trimming removed 3 bases at V and 3 bases at J, with 4 bases between. In DNA form, the CDR3 reads TGTGCCAGCAGCTCAATCTACGAGCAGTACTTC. Translated: CASSSIYEQYF.

The V call is TRBV28, the J call TRBJ2-1; TRBD2 aligns across 8 bases. The ends lost 5 bases at V and 5 bases at J; junction bases unmatched: 8. The CDR3 is 15 amino acids. The germline CDR1 and CDR2 sequences are MDHEN and SYDVKM. The CDR3 region is CASSLTSGANNEQFF. The CDR3 nucleotides read TGTGCCAGCAGTCTTACTAGCGGAGCCAACAATGAGCAGTTCTTC.

V is TRBV28 and J is TRBJ2-3, with 14 bases that match TRBD2. The CDR3 loop spans 18 amino acids. V shed 7 bases, J shed 3 bases, and the junction held 12 bases outside the gene matches. Germline assignment: CDR1 MDHEN and CDR2 SYDVKM. The CDR3 DNA follows: TGTGCCAGCACCCCCGGGACTAGCGGGAGCCTTGTAACAGATACGCAGTATTTT. It specifies CASTPGTSGSLVTDTQYF.

The chain is built from TRBV7-3 and TRBJ2-3, with D maybe TRBD1 (5 bases). V dropped 3 bases and J dropped 0 bases, with 10 bases sitting between them. Germline CDR1 and CDR2: SGHTA and FQGTGA. The CDR3 consists of 15 residues. The CDR3 DNA reads as TGTGCCAGCAGCTTTCCAGGGTCTAGCACAGATACGCAGTATTTT. This translates into CASSFPGSSTDTQYF.

V gene TRBV13 combines with J gene TRBJ2-2; 9 nucleotides agree with TRBD2. Looked up from germline, CDR1 is PRHDT and CDR2 is FYEKMQ (reference sequence). The CDR3 totals 14 residues. Germline trimming cut 5 bases from V and 6 bases from J; bases unmatched to any gene: 4. The CDR3 region has the DNA TGTGCCAGCAGCCCCGGGACTAGCCCCGGGGAGCTGTTTTTT. It encodes CASSPGTSPGELFF. Looking up the rest from reference TRBV13 and TRBJ2-2 gives the full variable domain: AAGVIQSPRHLIKEKRETATLKCYPIPRHDTVYWYQQGPGQDPQFLISFYEKMQSDKGSIPDRFSAQQFSDYHSELNMSSLELGDSALYFCASSPGTSPGELFFGEGSRLTVL.

The chain combines TRBV15 with TRBJ2-3; 8 bases are a match to TRBD2. J gave up 4 bases and V 5 bases, and 11 bases lay outside the gene matches. Germline CDR1 is LNHNV and CDR2 is YYDKDF (reference sequence). CDR3 length equals 16 residues. CDR3 in DNA: TGTGCCACCAGCGGATTAGCGGGACTTGGGGCAGATACGCAGTATTTT. Amino acids: CATSGLAGLGADTQYF. Combining the CDR3 with reference TRBV15 and TRBJ2-3 gives the whole variable domain DAMVIQNPRYQVTQFGKPVTLSCSQTLNHNVMYWYQQKSSQAPKLLFHYYDKDFNNEADTPDNFQSRRPNTSFCFLDIRSPGLGDTAMYLCATSGLAGLGADTQYFGPGTRLTVL.

The V call is TRBV7-3, the J call TRBJ2-5, with TRBD1 matching over 10 bases. Germline trimming cut 4 bases from V and 5 bases from J; bases unmatched to any gene: 4. The CDR3 loop spans 14 amino acids. Germline V gives CDR1 SGHTA, CDR2 FQGTGA. DNA of the CDR3: TGTGCCAGCAGCTCGACAGGGGGCGGGGAGACCCAGTACTTC. Amino acids: CASSSTGGGETQYF. The full variable domain, completed using reference TRBV7-3 and TRBJ2-5, is GAGVSQTPSNKVTEKGKYVELRCDPISGHTALYWYRQSLGQGPEFLIYFQGTGAADDSGLPNDRFFAVRPEGSVSTLKIQRTERGDSAVYLCASSSTGGGETQYFGPGTRLLVL.

The chain uses TRBV7-9 and TRBJ1-1; D call uncertain. Germline V gene lookup returns CDR1 SEHNR and CDR2 FQNEAQ (reference sequence). CDR3 length: 15 residues. Trimming stripped 0 bases from V and 0 bases from J, with 8 bases between. CDR3 loop: CASSLALLMNTEAFF. The CDR3 bases are TGTGCCAGCAGCTTAGCGCTACTGATGAACACTGAAGCTTTCTTT.

The chain uses TRBV10-1 and TRBJ2-4; 12 nucleotides line up with TRBD2. The CDR3 length is 17 residues. V dropped 9 bases and J dropped 6; count of bases not matched to a gene: 15. Germline-derived CDR1 and CDR2 are WNHNN and SYGVQD (reference sequence). The CDR3, as DNA: TGCGCCAGGACCGGATCTAGCGGGAGGGCCGGCGGAAACATTCAGTACTTC. As protein: CARTGSSGRAGGNIQYF.

The chain is built from TRBV4-1 and TRBJ2-7; 8 bases match TRBD1. V lost 1 base, J lost 0 bases, and 8 bases stayed unmatched. This CDR3 region has 17 residues. Germline lookup yields CDR1 MGHRA and CDR2 YSYEKL. The DNA for the CDR3 is TGCGCCAGCAGCCAAGGATCCAGGGGGCAAAGCTCCTACGAGCAGTACTTC. Translating gives CASSQGSRGQSSYEQYF.

The chain joins TRBV6-5 to TRBJ2-7; 9 bases agree with TRBD1. With V trimmed by 5 bases and J by 4 bases, 6 bases remained unmatched. From germline, CDR1 is MNHEY and CDR2 SVGAGI. CDR3 length equals 14 residues. CDR3 residues: CASSPGQGGYEQYF. In DNA, the CDR3 is TGTGCCAGCAGTCCGGGACAGGGAGGGTACGAGCAGTACTTC.

The V and J genes are TRBV29-1 and TRBJ2-3; tentative D call: TRBD2 (5 bases). Germline loops: CDR1 SQVTM, CDR2 ANQGSEA. The ends were cut back, 6 bases at V and 0 bases at J, with 16 bases in the middle. The CDR3 is 15 residues long. The CDR3 protein is CSVHILGDSTDTQYF. CDR3 nucleotide sequence: TGCAGCGTCCATATACTGGGAGACAGCACAGATACGCAGTATTTT.